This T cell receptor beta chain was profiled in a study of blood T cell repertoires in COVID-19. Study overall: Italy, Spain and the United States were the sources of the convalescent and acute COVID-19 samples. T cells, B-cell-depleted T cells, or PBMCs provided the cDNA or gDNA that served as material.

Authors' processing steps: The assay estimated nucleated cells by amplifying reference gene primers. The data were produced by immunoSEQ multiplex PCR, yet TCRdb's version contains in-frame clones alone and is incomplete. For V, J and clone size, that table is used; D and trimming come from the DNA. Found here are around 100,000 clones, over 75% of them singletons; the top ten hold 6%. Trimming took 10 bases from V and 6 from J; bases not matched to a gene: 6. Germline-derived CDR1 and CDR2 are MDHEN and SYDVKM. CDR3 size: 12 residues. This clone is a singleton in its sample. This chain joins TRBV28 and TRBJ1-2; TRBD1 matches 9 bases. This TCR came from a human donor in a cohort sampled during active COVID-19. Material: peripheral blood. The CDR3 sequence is CATDRDRDGYTF. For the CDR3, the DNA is TGTGCCACCGACCGGGACAGGGATGGCTACACCTTC.